This passage covers 16 T cell receptor beta chains from one sample sequenced in a study of T cell responses to AZD1222 COVID-19 vaccine. The repertoire was sequenced with immunoSEQ multiplex PCR; TCRdb's copy has only in-frame clones and lacks some. The repertoire consists of approximately 100,000 clones, with around 90% occurring once and the leading ten covering roughly 3.5%. The starting material was peripheral blood, obtained on day 0 of AZD1222 vaccination. The receptors derive from an adult in good health.

This chain links TRBV5-5 with TRBJ2-6, with D perhaps TRBD1 (5 bases). Germline-derived CDR1 and CDR2 are SGHKS and YYEKEE (reference sequence). The germline V and J ends were trimmed by 2 bases and 0 bases, with 12 bases remaining between them. The CDR3 runs to 17 residues. CDR3 nucleotide sequence: TGTGCCAGCAGCTTCTATGACAGACCCTCTGGGGCCAACGTCCTGACTTTC. Translation gives CASSFYDRPSGANVLTF.

V usage is TRBV28 and J usage is TRBJ2-5; D not resolved. The length of the CDR3 is 12 residues. Trimming removed 3 bases from V and 4 bases from J, with 6 bases in between. The germline gives CDR1 MDHEN, CDR2 SYDVKM. The CDR3 loop is CASSLALETQYF. The CDR3 DNA is TGTGCCAGCAGTTTGGCATTAGAGACCCAGTACTTC.

The V gene is TRBV28, the J gene TRBJ1-6; D not certain. Per germline, CDR1 MDHEN and CDR2 SYDVKM. With 3 bases removed from V and 8 bases from J, the gap between germline ends came to 11 bases. The CDR3 extends over 14 amino acids. CDR3 bases: TGTGCCAGCAGTTTGCTGTCAGAGTATTCACCCCTCCACTTT. This translates into CASSLLSEYSPLHF.

The CDR3 DNA reads TGTGCCAGCAGCCTGAGGGACGGCGTCTCCTACGAGCAGTACTTC. Protein: CASSLRDGVSYEQYF. The chain uses TRBV7-8 and TRBJ2-7; D may correspond to TRBD1 or TRBD2 (5 bases each). The V gene's germline CDR1 is SGHVS and CDR2 FQNEAQ. The CDR3 length is 15 residues. The germline V and J ends were trimmed by 5 bases and 0 bases, with 14 bases remaining between them.

This chain joins TRBV12-3 or TRBV12-4 and TRBJ1-6; D not certain. This CDR3 has 12 amino acids. V gave up 0 bases and J gave up 16 bases, with 10 bases separating them. The CDR3 DNA sequence: TGTGCCAGCAGTTTAGCTCGACCGCCTCTCCACTTT. This encodes CASSLARPPLHF.

Of note for this clone: No DNA is shown, since the ends of the CDR3 on it are uncertain; the CDR3 is the one TCRdb lists. The chain has TRBV7-9 and TRBJ1-2; TRBD1 reflects the table's D call only, with no check against the DNA. The CDR3 numbers 12 amino acids, ends counted. Per germline, CDR1 SEHNR and CDR2 FQNEAQ (reference sequence). The CDR3 sequence: CASSFGQGSCTF.

This chain links TRBV5-5 with TRBJ2-3; D remains ambiguous. Trimming took 4 bases from V and 0 from J, leaving 9 bases between them. This CDR3 spans 14 amino acids. CDR1 and CDR2 from the germline V gene are SGHKS and YYEKEE (reference sequence). The CDR3 loop is CASSVPDSTDTQYF. The DNA for the CDR3 is TGTGCCAGCAGCGTACCGGACAGCACAGATACGCAGTATTTT.

V is TRBV5-1 and J is TRBJ1-1; 8 bases fit TRBD1. V lost 3 bases to trimming and J lost 5 bases; unmatched junction nucleotides: 9. The V gene's germline CDR1 is SGHRS and CDR2 YFSETQ. The CDR3 is made up of 15 amino acids. CDR3 in DNA: TGCGCCAGCAGCTGGACAGGGACCGATGCGACTGAAGCTTTCTTT. Its translation: CASSWTGTDATEAFF. Combining the CDR3 with reference TRBV5-1 and TRBJ1-1 gives the whole variable domain KAGVTQTPRYLIKTRGQQVTLSCSPISGHRSVSWYQQTPGQGLQFLFEYFSETQRNKGNFPGRFSGRQFSNSRSEMNVSTLELGDSALYLCASSWTGTDATEAFFGQGTRLTVV.

The chain uses TRBV5-1 and TRBJ2-3; 7 bases line up with TRBD2. This CDR3 comprises 15 residues. Germline assignment: CDR1 SGHRS and CDR2 YFSETQ. With V trimmed by 1 base and J by 0 bases, 2 bases remained unmatched. The DNA for the CDR3 is TGCGCCAGCAGCTTGAGCGGGACTAGCACAGATACGCAGTATTTT. It is translated as CASSLSGTSTDTQYF.

The V and J genes are TRBV4-3 and TRBJ2-7, with D possibly being TRBD1 or TRBD2 (5 bases each). Germline CDR1 and CDR2: LGHNA and YSLEER. There are 15 residues in the CDR3. V lost 1 base to trimming and J lost 5 bases, with 15 bases between them. The CDR3 sequence is CASSQVQVGVDEQYF. Written as DNA, the CDR3 is TGCGCCAGCAGCCAAGTACAGGTGGGGGTCGACGAGCAGTACTTC.

The chain has TRBV2 and TRBJ2-7; weak D call: TRBD2 (6 bases). The CDR3 totals 13 residues. Looked up from germline, CDR1 is SNHLY and CDR2 is FYNNEI. V was trimmed by 0 bases and J by 7 bases, leaving 10 bases between them. CDR3 in DNA: TGTGCCAGCAGTGAAGCGGTACGGGGGGAGCAGTACTTC. Encoded protein: CASSEAVRGEQYF.

The V gene is TRBV7-3, the J gene TRBJ2-6, with D perhaps given as TRBD1 or TRBD2 (5 bases each). Trimming stripped 1 base from V and 0 bases from J, with 13 bases between. The CDR3 extends over 18 amino acids. CDR1 is SGHTA and CDR2 is FQGTGA in the germline V gene. CDR3 nucleotide sequence: TGTGCCAGCAGCTTAATCCGGGACGCAAACTCTGGGGCCAACGTCCTGACTTTC. Amino acids: CASSLIRDANSGANVLTF. The whole variable domain, filled in from reference TRBV7-3 and TRBJ2-6, reads GAGVSQTPSNKVTEKGKYVELRCDPISGHTALYWYRQSLGQGPEFLIYFQGTGAADDSGLPNDRFFAVRPEGSVSTLKIQRTERGDSAVYLCASSLIRDANSGANVLTFGAGSRLTVL.

This clone was detected only once. The rearrangement joins TRBV9 to TRBJ1-1, with D maybe TRBD1 (6 bases). Germline V lookup: CDR1 SGDLS, CDR2 YYNGEE. Trimming removed 3 bases at V and 12 bases at J, with 18 bases between. CDR3 length equals 13 residues. This CDR3 reads CASSALTGSYTFF. The CDR3 DNA follows: TGTGCCAGCAGCGCACTTACAGGGTCCTATACTTTCTTT.

The chain couples TRBV19 to TRBJ1-4; maybe TRBD1 (5 bases). With 6 bases removed from V and 8 bases from J, the gap between germline ends came to 19 bases. The CDR3 has 15 amino acids. Germline CDR1 LNHDA, CDR2 SQIVND (reference sequence). The CDR3 sequence: CASSPGDLRREKLFF. The CDR3 bases are TGTGCCAGTAGCCCTGGGGACCTCCGGAGGGAAAAACTGTTTTTT.

This chain uses TRBV28 with TRBJ1-2; D not certain. The CDR3 totals 14 residues. Trimming cost V 2 bases and J 6 bases, with 13 bases left between them. The germline V gene has CDR1 MDHEN and CDR2 SYDVKM. CDR3 in DNA: TGTGCCAGCAGTTTAGGGCAGTTAGATGATGGCTACACCTTC. This encodes CASSLGQLDDGYTF.

The chain couples TRBV2 to TRBJ1-2, with 9 nucleotides matching TRBD1. Germline CDR1 reads SNHLY; CDR2 reads FYNNEI. The CDR3 extends over 18 amino acids. V was clipped by 6 bases and J by 0 bases; unmatched bases: 14. The DNA for the CDR3 is TGTGCCAGCAGGCGCTGGGACAGGGAATGGCAAGCTAACTATGGCTACACCTTC. It translates to CASRRWDREWQANYGYTF.